The 20 T cell receptor beta chains presented below share a single source sample, sequenced in a study of T cell responses to AZD1222 COVID-19 vaccine. Repertoires were generated with immunoSEQ multiplex PCR, while TCRdb's copy carries only in-frame clones and drops some. The sample includes around 100,000 clones, 91% of them seen just once. The starting material was peripheral blood, obtained on day 0 of AZD1222 vaccination. These receptors all come from an adult in good health.

The V call is TRBV12-5, the J call TRBJ1-5, with D possibly TRBD1 on 6 matching bases. Germline V gene sequence: CDR1 LGHNT, CDR2 FRNRAP. The CDR3 spans 15 residues. V was trimmed by 7 bases and J by 4 bases, leaving 17 bases between them. CDR3 sequence (DNA): TGTGCTAGTGCCCGGGACACCGTACGGAATCAGCCCCAGCATTTT. Translation: CASARDTVRNQPQHF.

This clone was seen a single time. The V gene is TRBV9, the J gene TRBJ1-5; no reliable D call. The V and J ends lost 0 bases and 1 base respectively, with 8 bases between them. The CDR3 sequence is 15 residues long. CDR1 and CDR2 from the germline V gene are SGDLS and YYNGEE. This CDR3 is CASSVETGSNQPQHF. CDR3 coding DNA: TGTGCCAGCAGCGTAGAAACGGGGAGCAATCAGCCCCAGCATTTT.

In DNA, the CDR3 is TGTGCCAGCTCACCACCGAGAGTAGAGGCCAAAAACATTCAGTACTTC. It encodes CASSPPRVEAKNIQYF. The chain carries TRBV18 and TRBJ2-4; D ambiguous. V was cut by 0 bases and J by 1 base, with 10 bases left in between. The germline V gene has CDR1 KGHSH and CDR2 LQKENI. There are 16 residues in the CDR3.

This chain joins TRBV7-9 and TRBJ2-1; a possible D gene is TRBD1 (7 bases). Germline loops: CDR1 SEHNR, CDR2 FQNEAQ (reference sequence). V was cut by 5 bases and J by 7 bases, with 12 bases left in between. This CDR3 region has 13 residues. The CDR3 DNA follows: TGTGCCAGCAGCGAGGGGGCGGGAAATGAGCAGTTCTTC. Its translation is CASSEGAGNEQFF. Variable domain in full (rest from reference TRBV7-9 and TRBJ2-1): DTGVSQNPRHKITKRGQNVTFRCDPISEHNRLYWYRQTLGQGPEFLTYFQNEAQLEKSRLLSDRFSAERPKGSFSTLEIQRTEQGDSAMYLCASSEGAGNEQFFGPGTRLTVL.

CDR3 residues: CASSTGTGISYEQYF. The CDR3 nucleotides read TGTGCCAGCAGCACCGGGACAGGGATCTCCTACGAGCAGTACTTC. This rearrangement joins TRBV5-5 to TRBJ2-7; 9 positions agree with TRBD1. Germline assignment: CDR1 SGHKS and CDR2 YYEKEE (reference sequence). V trimming: 4 bases; J trimming: 0 bases; junction bases outside the gene matches: 5. The CDR3 runs to 15 residues.

The V and J genes are TRBV18 and TRBJ1-1; D unresolved. V dropped 3 bases and J dropped 7 bases, with 18 bases sitting between them. Germline CDR1 and CDR2: KGHSH and LQKENI. This CDR3 has 15 residues. The CDR3 reads CASSPAASSNYEAFF. As DNA, the CDR3 is TGTGCCAGCTCACCGGCAGCTTCTTCAAATTATGAAGCTTTCTTT.

This sequence joins TRBV27 and TRBJ1-1; D not resolved. CDR3 length: 13 amino acids. V lost 5 bases and J 8 bases, leaving 15 bases between the germline ends. From germline, CDR1 is MNHEY and CDR2 SMNVEV (reference sequence). This CDR3 is CASSLRSDGEAFF. The DNA for the CDR3 is TGTGCCAGCAGTCTCCGGAGTGACGGGGAAGCTTTCTTT.

CDR3 amino acids: CASSEAWWGEAFF. The CDR3, as DNA: TGTGCCAGCAGTGAAGCCTGGTGGGGCGAAGCTTTCTTT. The genes are TRBV6-1 and TRBJ1-1; the D gene is possibly TRBD1 (5 bases). CDR3 length equals 13 residues. The ends were cut back, 0 bases at V and 8 bases at J, with 10 bases in the middle. Germline CDR1 and CDR2: MNHNS and SASEGT.

This clone turned up a few times. The rearrangement uses TRBV20-1 and TRBJ2-7; tentative D call: TRBD2 (5 bases). There are 11 residues in the CDR3. The V gene's germline CDR1 is DFQATT and CDR2 SNEGSKA (reference sequence). V shed 7 bases and J shed 6 bases, with 13 bases lying between them. Here the CDR3 DNA reads TGCAGTGGCATGGACTTCCCCGAGCAGTACTTC. The encoded protein is CSGMDFPEQYF.

The chain couples TRBV20-1 to TRBJ1-2; no clear D. The germline V gene encodes CDR1 DFQATT and CDR2 SNEGSKA (reference sequence). The ends were cut back, 6 bases at V and 4 bases at J, with 9 bases in the middle. The CDR3 sequence is 11 residues long. The CDR3 sequence is CSANGGYGYTF. CDR3 coding DNA: TGCAGTGCCAATGGTGGCTATGGCTACACCTTC.

The chain combines TRBV28 with TRBJ1-5; 10 positions agree with TRBD1. The CDR3 length is 19 residues. V gave up 3 bases and J gave up 3 bases; unmatched junction bases: 14. Germline CDR1 MDHEN, CDR2 SYDVKM. In nucleotides, the CDR3 is TGTGCCAGCAGTTTTAGTAGGACAGGGGGGCCCCACTTCAATCAGCCCCAGCATTTT. Its protein is CASSFSRTGGPHFNQPQHF.

The CDR3 coding sequence is TGTGCCAGCAGTTCCTATTTTTCTACTCGCCGCAATCCTAGCTCCTACGAGCAGTACTTC. It encodes CASSSYFSTRRNPSSYEQYF. The V gene is TRBV28, the J gene TRBJ2-7; D is unclear. This CDR3 is built from 20 residues. The germline V gene has CDR1 MDHEN and CDR2 SYDVKM. Trimming left V 4 bases short and J 0 bases short, with 28 bases between.

The chain employs TRBV2 and TRBJ2-7; unclear D gene. Trimming took 4 bases from V and 3 from J, leaving 7 bases between them. CDR1 is SNHLY, CDR2 FYNNEI, per germline. The CDR3 spans 12 residues. The CDR3 is CASSGGGYEQYF. CDR3 DNA: TGTGCCAGCAGTGGAGGTGGCTACGAGCAGTACTTC.

Only a few counts were recorded for this clone. This specimen includes other DNA sequences encoding the same CDR3. The V and J genes are TRBV7-9 and TRBJ2-7; 14 bases match TRBD2. V lost 7 bases to trimming and J lost 3 bases; unmatched junction nucleotides: 5. Per germline, CDR1 SEHNR and CDR2 FQNEAQ (reference sequence). The CDR3 has 15 residues. CDR3 sequence: CASTGTSGSRYEQYF. In DNA form, the CDR3 reads TGTGCCAGCACCGGGACTAGCGGGAGTCGCTACGAGCAGTACTTC.

V usage is TRBV10-3 and J usage is TRBJ2-7; D gene uncertain. Germline V gene sequence: CDR1 ENHRY, CDR2 SYGVKD. CDR3 length: 14 amino acids. Trimming stripped 0 bases from V and 0 bases from J, with 6 bases between. Here the CDR3 DNA reads TGTGCCATCAGTGAGTCCAGAGGCTCCTACGAGCAGTACTTC. Translated: CAISESRGSYEQYF.

This clone occurred a few times. CDR3 coding DNA: TGTGCCAGCAGCGGACGGGACGTCAAATCACCCCTCCACTTT. The encoded protein is CASSGRDVKSPLHF. The chain is built from TRBV7-2 and TRBJ1-6; D is possibly TRBD1 (5 bases). Between the trimmed V and J ends, which lost 5 bases and 10 bases, there was a span of 15 bases. The germline V gene has CDR1 SGHTA and CDR2 FQGNSA. The CDR3 sequence is 14 residues long. The variable domain in full, completed from reference TRBV7-2 and TRBJ1-6, reads GAGVSQSPSNKVTEKGKDVELRCDPISGHTALYWYRQSLGQGLEFLIYFQGNSAPDKSGLPSDRFSAERTGGSVSTLTIQRTQQEDSAVYLCASSGRDVKSPLHFGNGTRLTVT.

This clone occurred a few times. The J gene is TRBJ2-7, the V gene TRBV18; maybe TRBD1 (6 bases). Per germline, CDR1 KGHSH and CDR2 LQKENI. There are 14 residues in the CDR3. Trimming took 7 bases from V and 5 from J, leaving 18 bases between them. Written as DNA, the CDR3 is TGTGCCAGCTTACGAACGGGGCCAGGGGACGAGCAGTACTTC. Translated: CASLRTGPGDEQYF.

The genes are TRBV5-1 and TRBJ2-1; the D call may be TRBD1 or TRBD2 (5 bases each). From germline, CDR1 is SGHRS and CDR2 YFSETQ. V was clipped by 4 bases and J by 4 bases, with 15 bases between them. The length of the CDR3 is 15 residues. The CDR3 spells CASSTRDAPYNEQFF. CDR3 nucleotides: TGCGCCAGCAGCACCCGGGACGCCCCTTACAATGAGCAGTTCTTC.

The chain carries TRBV4-3 and TRBJ2-1, with D unclear. V lost 4 bases, J lost 2 bases, and 12 bases lay in between. Germline V gene lookup returns CDR1 LGHNA and CDR2 YSLEER. The CDR3 covers 15 residues. The chain's CDR3 is CASSPVRLAYNEQFF. In DNA form, the CDR3 reads TGCGCCAGCAGCCCCGTACGGCTAGCCTACAATGAGCAGTTCTTC.

This clone was observed once. The J gene is TRBJ1-5, the V gene TRBV19; TRBD1 is a possible D gene (6 bases). Trimming removed 5 bases at V and 7 bases at J, with 18 bases between. Germline values: CDR1 LNHDA, CDR2 SQIVND (reference sequence). This CDR3 spans 15 amino acids. The CDR3 coding sequence is TGTGCCAGTAGTCCCCAAACCGGGGGCCGGCAGCCCCAGCATTTT. This sequence encodes CASSPQTGGRQPQHF.